This T cell receptor (beta chain) was identified in a study of shared clonotypes between healthy human individuals. Every unsorted PBMC PCR replicate was loaded with 300 ng DNA, approximately 29,000 T cell genomes. Only in-frame clones appear in the TCRdb table, and some are missing; sequencing was by immunoSEQ multiplex PCR. The sample records about 490,000 clones, over 65% being singletons. Donors, without exception, were Caucasian adults residing in Nashville, Tennessee. Sequencing was carried out using PBMCs. This TCR was sampled from a woman aged 40-49 years in good health. Some clones in this sample may be carry-over from other donors' samples.

The chain's CDR3 is CASSVGGTASGNTIYF. CDR3 sequence (DNA): TGTGCCAGCAGCGTAGGCGGGACGGCCTCTGGAAACACCATATATTTT. The chain recombines TRBV9 with TRBJ1-3, with a possible D match to TRBD1 (5 bases). Germline V CDR1 and CDR2: SGDLS, YYNGEE. The CDR3 is made up of 16 amino acids. V was trimmed by 0 bases and J by 0 bases, leaving 10 bases between them.